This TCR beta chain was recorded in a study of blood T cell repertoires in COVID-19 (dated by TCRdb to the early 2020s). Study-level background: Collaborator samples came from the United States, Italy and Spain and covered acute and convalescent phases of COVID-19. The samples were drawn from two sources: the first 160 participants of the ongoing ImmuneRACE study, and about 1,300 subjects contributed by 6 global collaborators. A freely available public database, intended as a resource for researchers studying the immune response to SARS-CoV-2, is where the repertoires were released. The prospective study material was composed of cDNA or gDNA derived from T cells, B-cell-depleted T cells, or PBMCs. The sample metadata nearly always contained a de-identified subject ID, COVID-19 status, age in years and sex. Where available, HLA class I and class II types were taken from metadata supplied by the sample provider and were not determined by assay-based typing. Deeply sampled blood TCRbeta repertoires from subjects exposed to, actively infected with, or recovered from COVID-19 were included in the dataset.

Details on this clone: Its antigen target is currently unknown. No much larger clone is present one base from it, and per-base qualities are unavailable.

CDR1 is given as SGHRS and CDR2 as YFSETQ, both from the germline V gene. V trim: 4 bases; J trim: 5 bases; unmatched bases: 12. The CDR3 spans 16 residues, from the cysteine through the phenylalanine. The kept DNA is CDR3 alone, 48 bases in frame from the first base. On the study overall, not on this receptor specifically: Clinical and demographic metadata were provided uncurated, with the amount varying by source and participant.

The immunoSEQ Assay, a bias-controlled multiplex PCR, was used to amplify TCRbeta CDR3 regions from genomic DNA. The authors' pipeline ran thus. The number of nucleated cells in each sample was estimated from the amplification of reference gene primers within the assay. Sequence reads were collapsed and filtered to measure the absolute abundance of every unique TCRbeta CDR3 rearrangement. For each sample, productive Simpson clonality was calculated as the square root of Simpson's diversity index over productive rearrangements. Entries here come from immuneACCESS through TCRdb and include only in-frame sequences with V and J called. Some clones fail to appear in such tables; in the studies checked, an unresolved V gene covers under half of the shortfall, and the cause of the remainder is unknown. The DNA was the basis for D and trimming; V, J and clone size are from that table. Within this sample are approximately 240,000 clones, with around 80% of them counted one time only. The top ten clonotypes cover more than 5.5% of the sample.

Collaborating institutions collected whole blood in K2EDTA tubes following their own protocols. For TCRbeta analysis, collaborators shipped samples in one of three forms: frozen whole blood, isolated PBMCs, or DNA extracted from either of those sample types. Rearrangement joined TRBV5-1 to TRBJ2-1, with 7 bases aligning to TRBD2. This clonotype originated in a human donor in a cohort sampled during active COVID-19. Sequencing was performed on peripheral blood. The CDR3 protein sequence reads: CASSAAGREFNNEQFF. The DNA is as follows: TGCGCCAGCAGCGCGGCCGGGCGGGAGTTCAACAATGAGCAGTTCTTC.